One T cell receptor beta chain is described in this entry. What it recognizes is unknown. An end of the junction differs from the germline gene, which may be a read error. Constant-region reverse primers amplified full-length variable regions, followed by semi-nested Nested Universal Primer A PCR. Each CDR3 protein is one row after TCRdb ran MiXCR on the 5' RACE reads. This table has some 60,000 distinct CDR3 sequences, roughly 30% appearing once. CDR1 is SGHDT and CDR2 is YYEEEE in the germline V gene. The CDR3 length is 13 residues. Study-level points and caveats: Tumor memory CD4+ T cell TCR gene usage clustered with blood and lymph node memory CD4+ cells and lymph node naive CD4+ cells. Tumor Treg TCRs overlapped most with tumor naive CD4+ cells. Whole repertoires were not studied in the larger cohort, only one V-J beta rearrangement.

This sequence joins TRBV5-6 and TRBJ1-4; D gene uncertain. Specimen: tumor-infiltrating naive CD4+ T cells sorted from the breast tumor. The sample's subset: naive CD4+ T cells, CD4+CD45RA+CD25-. The sequence was collected from a female donor with breast cancer. CDR3 loop: CASSFGTNEKLLF. The CDR3 DNA reads as TGTGCCAGCAGCTTCGGAACAAATGAAAAACTGCTTTTT.